Below, 2 T cell receptor beta chains from the same sample are listed, as sequenced in a study of early T cells in non-severe SARS-CoV-2 infection. TCRdb redid the calling of the 5' RACE reads with MiXCR, one entry per CDR3 protein. The table records roughly 48,000 distinct CDR3 sequences, around 5.6% of them present only once. Input material: whole blood. The receptor set was obtained from an adult who was a healthcare worker with PCR-confirmed SARS-CoV-2 infection or an uninfected control (not recorded which).

At least ten counts were recorded for this clonotype. The rearrangement links TRBV9 to TRBJ2-2; D is uncertain. The CDR3 contains 12 residues. Germline V lookup: CDR1 SGDLS, CDR2 YYNGEE. Trimming shortened V by 0 bases and J by 6 bases, and 3 bases separated the two germline ends. The CDR3 nucleotides are TGTGCCAGCAGCGTAGATCCCGGGGAGCTGTTTTTT. This encodes CASSVDPGELFF.

This clonotype was seen many times. V is TRBV4-2 and J is TRBJ1-5; perhaps TRBD1 as D (6 bases). Germline V gene sequence: CDR1 LGHNA, CDR2 YNFKEQ. CDR3 length: 16 amino acids. Trimming took 0 bases from V and 6 from J, leaving 15 bases between them. CDR3 coding DNA: TGTGCCAGCAGCCAAGATCTGGGCAGGGGCGGTCAGCCCCAGCATTTT. Amino acids: CASSQDLGRGGQPQHF.